A selection of T cell receptor beta chains follows, all from one sample in a study of Ad26.COV2.S vaccination and SARS-CoV-2 variants. The table came from immunoSEQ multiplex PCR; TCRdb's copy has only in-frame clones and leaves some out. The sample includes approximately 480,000 clones, approximately 90% of them seen just once. The sequencing used peripheral blood, collected in a trial of Ad26.COV2.S vaccine versus placebo. The receptors stem from a person between 18 and 65 years old who received the Ad26.COV2.S COVID-19 vaccine or a placebo. CDR3s include the opening cysteine and the closing phenylalanine or tryptophan. The order of the fields is J gene, clone size, V gene, D gene, CDR3 DNA, CDR3 protein. D genes are given only for firm matches. Size is stated for part of the rows, as once, few or many counts, or as a class when the clone is expanded.

j_gene: TRBJ2-7
abundance: few
v_gene: TRBV18
d_gene: -
CDR3nt: TGTGCCAGCTCACCAAAAGACACATACAACGAGCAGTACTTC
CDR3aa: CASSPKDTYNEQYF

j_gene: TRBJ2-7
abundance: -
v_gene: TRBV4-2
d_gene: TRBD2
CDR3nt: TGTGCCAGCAGCATAGACCCTAGCGGGAGATCCTACGAGCAGTACTTC
CDR3aa: CASSIDPSGRSYEQYF

j_gene: TRBJ1-2
abundance: -
v_gene: TRBV3-1/TRBV3-2
d_gene: -
CDR3nt: TGTGCCAGCAGCCAAGATAAGCTACAGCTAGTGCGCTACACCTTC
CDR3aa: CASSQDKLQLVRYTF

j_gene: TRBJ2-7
abundance: -
v_gene: TRBV18
d_gene: TRBD2
CDR3nt: TGTGCCAGCTCATCAAATTCGGGACTAGCGATTCCCGAGCAGTACTTC
CDR3aa: CASSSNSGLAIPEQYF

j_gene: TRBJ2-3
abundance: -
v_gene: TRBV5-1
d_gene: -
CDR3nt: TGCGCCAGCAGCCTCGGGGGCGGGGCGCAGTATTTT
CDR3aa: CASSLGGGAQYF

j_gene: TRBJ1-2
abundance: -
v_gene: TRBV5-1
d_gene: -
CDR3nt: TGCGCCAGCAGCCCATTTGGCGGCGAGGGCTACACCTTC
CDR3aa: CASSPFGGEGYTF

j_gene: TRBJ2-1
abundance: -
v_gene: TRBV7-9
d_gene: -
CDR3nt: TGTGCCAGCAGCCTCACAAGGGCTTACAATGAGCAGTTCTTC
CDR3aa: CASSLTRAYNEQFF

j_gene: TRBJ2-3
abundance: -
v_gene: TRBV4-2
d_gene: TRBD2
CDR3nt: TGTGCCAGCAGCCAGGACGTGGTAGCGGGAGTGGGCACAGATACGCAGTATTTT
CDR3aa: CASSQDVVAGVGTDTQYF

j_gene: TRBJ1-5
abundance: -
v_gene: TRBV7-2
d_gene: -
CDR3nt: TGTGCCAGCAGCTTGGAGTTTTATCAGCCCCAGCATTTT
CDR3aa: CASSLEFYQPQHF

j_gene: TRBJ2-6
abundance: -
v_gene: TRBV2
d_gene: -
CDR3nt: TGTGCCGCGACTAGCTCTGGGGCCAACGTCCTGACTTTC
CDR3aa: CAATSSGANVLTF

j_gene: TRBJ1-1
abundance: -
v_gene: TRBV19
d_gene: -
CDR3nt: TGTGCCAGTTTTGGACAGTCGCTGAACACTGAAGCTTTCTTT
CDR3aa: CASFGQSLNTEAFF

j_gene: TRBJ1-2
abundance: -
v_gene: TRBV10-2
d_gene: -
CDR3nt: TGCGCCAGCAGTGAGTCGGGTAACTATGGCTACACCTTC
CDR3aa: CASSESGNYGYTF

j_gene: TRBJ2-1
abundance: -
v_gene: TRBV28
d_gene: -
CDR3nt: TGTGCCAGCAGTTTAGGAGGGGGGTTGTTTGATGAGCAGTTCTTC
CDR3aa: CASSLGGGLFDEQFF

j_gene: TRBJ1-1
abundance: once
v_gene: TRBV18
d_gene: -
CDR3nt: TGTGCCAGCTCACCCCGGCTGCGGGAACATAACACTGAAGCTTTCTTT
CDR3aa: CASSPRLREHNTEAFF

j_gene: TRBJ2-5
abundance: -
v_gene: TRBV28
d_gene: -
CDR3nt: TGTGCCAGCAGTCGGGGCCGGTGGAGGGAGACCCAGTACTTC
CDR3aa: CASSRGRWRETQYF

j_gene: TRBJ2-7
abundance: -
v_gene: TRBV12-5
d_gene: -
CDR3nt: TGTGCTAGTCCCCCAGAAGATGACGAGCAGTACTTC
CDR3aa: CASPPEDDEQYF

j_gene: TRBJ2-1
abundance: -
v_gene: TRBV28
d_gene: -
CDR3nt: TGTGCCAGCAGTTTATTGTATGAGCAGTTCTTC
CDR3aa: CASSLLYEQFF

j_gene: TRBJ2-3
abundance: -
v_gene: TRBV28
d_gene: -
CDR3nt: TGTGCCAGCAGTAAGCGCCCCAATACGCAGTATTTT
CDR3aa: CASSKRPNTQYF

j_gene: TRBJ1-1
abundance: -
v_gene: TRBV12-3/TRBV12-4
d_gene: -
CDR3nt: TGTGCCAGCAGTTTACTCGAGGGAACTGAAGCTTTCTTT
CDR3aa: CASSLLEGTEAFF

j_gene: TRBJ1-2
abundance: -
v_gene: TRBV6-1
d_gene: -
CDR3nt: TGTGCCAGCAGTGCTTTCTACGACGAAGCTAACTATGGCTACACCTTC
CDR3aa: CASSAFYDEANYGYTF

j_gene: TRBJ2-2
abundance: -
v_gene: TRBV19
d_gene: -
CDR3nt: TGTGCCAGTAGTATAGAGAGGCCGTGGACCGGGGAGCTGTTTTTT
CDR3aa: CASSIERPWTGELFF

j_gene: TRBJ2-7
abundance: -
v_gene: TRBV27
d_gene: TRBD2
CDR3nt: TGTGCCAGCAGCCCCCAGGGCCCGGGGGGTTACGAGCAGTACTTC
CDR3aa: CASSPQGPGGYEQYF

j_gene: TRBJ2-7
abundance: -
v_gene: TRBV19
d_gene: TRBD2
CDR3nt: TGTGCCAGTAGCCTCCCAGGGACTAGCGGGAGCAACGAGCAGTACTTC
CDR3aa: CASSLPGTSGSNEQYF

j_gene: TRBJ2-2
abundance: -
v_gene: TRBV7-7
d_gene: TRBD1
CDR3nt: TGTGCTAGCAGCAAGTCCGGGACAGGGGTTAACACCGGGGAGCTGTTTTTT
CDR3aa: CASSKSGTGVNTGELFF

j_gene: TRBJ2-1
abundance: -
v_gene: TRBV10-3
d_gene: -
CDR3nt: TGTGCCATCAAGGGGTTCGAGAGAGGCTCCTACAATGAGCAGTTCTTC
CDR3aa: CAIKGFERGSYNEQFF

j_gene: TRBJ1-6
abundance: -
v_gene: TRBV28
d_gene: TRBD1
CDR3nt: TGTGCCAGCAGTTCCCCCGGACAGGGAGCCAATTCACCCCTCCACTTT
CDR3aa: CASSSPGQGANSPLHF

j_gene: TRBJ1-3
abundance: -
v_gene: TRBV7-2
d_gene: -
CDR3nt: TGTGCCAGCAGCTCAAATAGTGGAAACACCATATATTTT
CDR3aa: CASSSNSGNTIYF

j_gene: TRBJ2-7
abundance: -
v_gene: TRBV24-1
d_gene: -
CDR3nt: TGTGCCACCAGCGCTAGCAGACAGTTCCCATACGAGCAGTACTTC
CDR3aa: CATSASRQFPYEQYF

j_gene: TRBJ1-5
abundance: -
v_gene: TRBV6-2/TRBV6-3
d_gene: -
CDR3nt: TGTGCCAGCAGTTGGAGGGGGGGGGTTCAGCCCCAGCATTTT
CDR3aa: CASSWRGGVQPQHF

j_gene: TRBJ1-6
abundance: -
v_gene: TRBV9
d_gene: -
CDR3nt: TGTGCCAGCAGCCGTAGGCCGGGGAGCAATTCACCCCTCCACTTT
CDR3aa: CASSRRPGSNSPLHF

j_gene: TRBJ2-1
abundance: -
v_gene: TRBV5-5
d_gene: -
CDR3nt: TGTGCCAGCAGCCCGACAGGGAGGGTAAACAATGAGCAGTTCTTC
CDR3aa: CASSPTGRVNNEQFF

j_gene: TRBJ2-7
abundance: -
v_gene: TRBV15
d_gene: TRBD1
CDR3nt: TGTGCCACCAGCAGCGCCGGGACAGGGGGCAACGAGCAGTACTTC
CDR3aa: CATSSAGTGGNEQYF

j_gene: TRBJ2-3
abundance: -
v_gene: TRBV27
d_gene: -
CDR3nt: TGTGCCAGCAGTTTCCTGCGGGGAACAGATACGCAGTATTTT
CDR3aa: CASSFLRGTDTQYF

j_gene: TRBJ1-2
abundance: -
v_gene: TRBV6-5
d_gene: -
CDR3nt: TGTGCCACAACAAGTGCGGAGTATGGCTACACCTTC
CDR3aa: CATTSAEYGYTF

j_gene: TRBJ1-1
abundance: -
v_gene: TRBV4-1
d_gene: -
CDR3nt: TGCGCCAGCAGCCAATCAGGGGTGTCGACGGCTTTCTTT
CDR3aa: CASSQSGVSTAFF

j_gene: TRBJ1-3
abundance: -
v_gene: TRBV4-1
d_gene: TRBD1
CDR3nt: TGCGCCAGCAGCCAAACCCCGGGACAGTTCCCTGGAAACACCATATATTTT
CDR3aa: CASSQTPGQFPGNTIYF

j_gene: TRBJ2-1
abundance: once
v_gene: TRBV6-5
d_gene: TRBD2
CDR3nt: TGTGCCAGCAGTACCGGGACTAGAACGCCGTTCTTC
CDR3aa: CASSTGTRTPFF

j_gene: TRBJ1-1
abundance: -
v_gene: TRBV6-1
d_gene: -
CDR3nt: TGTGCCAGCAGTGAAGACTCGACGGTCAAAGCTTTCTTT
CDR3aa: CASSEDSTVKAFF

j_gene: TRBJ2-2
abundance: few
v_gene: TRBV6-1
d_gene: TRBD1
CDR3nt: TGTGCCAGCAGTGTTAGGCACAGGGGAATGGCCACCGGGGAGCTGTTTTTT
CDR3aa: CASSVRHRGMATGELFF

j_gene: TRBJ1-1
abundance: -
v_gene: TRBV12-3/TRBV12-4
d_gene: -
CDR3nt: TGTGCCAGCAGTTTAAGCAGGCAAGCTTTCTTT
CDR3aa: CASSLSRQAFF

j_gene: TRBJ1-2
abundance: -
v_gene: TRBV19
d_gene: -
CDR3nt: TGTGCCAGTAGTATTTCACCAAACTATGGCTACACCTTC
CDR3aa: CASSISPNYGYTF

j_gene: TRBJ1-2
abundance: -
v_gene: TRBV19
d_gene: TRBD1
CDR3nt: TGTGCCAGTAGTAGACCGGGACAGGGGATCTCAGCTGGCTACACCTTC
CDR3aa: CASSRPGQGISAGYTF

j_gene: TRBJ2-3
abundance: -
v_gene: TRBV28
d_gene: -
CDR3nt: TGTGCCAGCAGCCAAAGGGGGGGTCGGTCAGATACGCAGTATTTT
CDR3aa: CASSQRGGRSDTQYF

j_gene: TRBJ2-7
abundance: -
v_gene: TRBV19
d_gene: TRBD2
CDR3nt: TGTGCCAGTAGTCTCACATCTGGACTAGCGGGAGGGGGTGAGCAGTACTTC
CDR3aa: CASSLTSGLAGGGEQYF

j_gene: TRBJ1-2
abundance: -
v_gene: TRBV6-6
d_gene: TRBD1
CDR3nt: TGTGCCAGCAGTTCCTTCCCGGGACAGGGGAGAAGCTACACCTTC
CDR3aa: CASSSFPGQGRSYTF

j_gene: TRBJ2-4
abundance: -
v_gene: TRBV4-1
d_gene: -
CDR3nt: TGCGCCAGCAGCCAAGTGCCGGGGTTCGGAAACATTCAGTACTTC
CDR3aa: CASSQVPGFGNIQYF

j_gene: TRBJ2-1
abundance: once
v_gene: TRBV30
d_gene: -
CDR3nt: TGTGCCTGGAGTGTACGAGGGAGTAACTATGAGCAGTTCTTC
CDR3aa: CAWSVRGSNYEQFF

j_gene: TRBJ2-1
abundance: -
v_gene: TRBV4-1
d_gene: TRBD2
CDR3nt: TGCGCCAGCAGCCAAGTAGGCGGGAGGTCCGGGGAGCAGTTCTTC
CDR3aa: CASSQVGGRSGEQFF